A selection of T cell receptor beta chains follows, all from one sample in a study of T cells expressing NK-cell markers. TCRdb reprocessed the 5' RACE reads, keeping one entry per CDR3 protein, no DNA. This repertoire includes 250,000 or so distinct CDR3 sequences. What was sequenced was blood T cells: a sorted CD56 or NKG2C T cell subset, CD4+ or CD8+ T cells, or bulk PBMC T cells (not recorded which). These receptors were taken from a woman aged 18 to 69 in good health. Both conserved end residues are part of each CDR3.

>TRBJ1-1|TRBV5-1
CASSSGPTNTEAFF
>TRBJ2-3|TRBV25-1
CASSESRLAVTQYF
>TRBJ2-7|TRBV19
CASSNGAGYEQYF
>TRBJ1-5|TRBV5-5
CASSWDRLGNQPQHF
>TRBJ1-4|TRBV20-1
CSARDPGTELFF
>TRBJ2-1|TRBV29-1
CSGGQGPGTYNEQFF
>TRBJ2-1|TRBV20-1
CSARDPRLVSNEQFF
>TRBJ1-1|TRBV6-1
CASSPRTGKGTEAFF
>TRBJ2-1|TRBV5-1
CASSWGAGEFYNEQFF
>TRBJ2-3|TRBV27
CASSLTTSGPTDTQYF
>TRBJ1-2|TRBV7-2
CASSLGTGTGFGYTF
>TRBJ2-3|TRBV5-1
CASSRGDGSTDTQYF
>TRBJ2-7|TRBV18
CASSLMGAGDEQYF
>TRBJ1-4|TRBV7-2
CASSPRTLATNEKLFF
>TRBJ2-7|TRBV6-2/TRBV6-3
CASSSGFYEQYF
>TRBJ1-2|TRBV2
CASSEARQLYGYTF
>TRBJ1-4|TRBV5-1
CASRVEGRSNEKLFF
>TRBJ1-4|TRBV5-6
CASSNRDGYEKLFF
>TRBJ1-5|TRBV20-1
CSARVGGGGGQPQHF
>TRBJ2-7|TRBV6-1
CASRGRDLQDYEQYF
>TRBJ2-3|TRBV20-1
CSATRDRGTADTQYF
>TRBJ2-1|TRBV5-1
CASSSTSGTYNEQFF